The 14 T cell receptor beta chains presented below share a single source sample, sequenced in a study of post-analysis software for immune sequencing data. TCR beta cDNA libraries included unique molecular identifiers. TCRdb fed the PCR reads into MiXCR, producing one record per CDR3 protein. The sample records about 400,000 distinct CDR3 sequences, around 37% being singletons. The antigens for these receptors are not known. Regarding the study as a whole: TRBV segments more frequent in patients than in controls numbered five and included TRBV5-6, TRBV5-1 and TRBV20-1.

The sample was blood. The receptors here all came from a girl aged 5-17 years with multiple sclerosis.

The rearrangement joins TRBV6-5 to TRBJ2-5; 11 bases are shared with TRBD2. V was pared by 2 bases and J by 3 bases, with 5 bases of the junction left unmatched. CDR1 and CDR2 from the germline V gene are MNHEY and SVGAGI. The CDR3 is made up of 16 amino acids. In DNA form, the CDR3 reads TGTGCCAGCAGTTACCGGACTAGCGGGCACAAAGAGACCCAGTACTTC. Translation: CASSYRTSGHKETQYF.

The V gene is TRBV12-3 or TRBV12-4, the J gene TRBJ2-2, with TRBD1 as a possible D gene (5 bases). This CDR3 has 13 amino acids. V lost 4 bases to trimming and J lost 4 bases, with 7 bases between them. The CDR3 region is CASSSGSTGELFF. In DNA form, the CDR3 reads TGTGCCAGCAGTTCAGGGTCCACCGGGGAGCTGTTTTTT.

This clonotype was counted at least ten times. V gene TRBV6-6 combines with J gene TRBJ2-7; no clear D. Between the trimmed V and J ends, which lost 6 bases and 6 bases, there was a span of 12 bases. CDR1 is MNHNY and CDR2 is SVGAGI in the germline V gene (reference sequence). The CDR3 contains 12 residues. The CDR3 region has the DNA TGTGCCAGCAGCCAAACGGAAAGCGAGCAGTACTTC. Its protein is CASSQTESEQYF.

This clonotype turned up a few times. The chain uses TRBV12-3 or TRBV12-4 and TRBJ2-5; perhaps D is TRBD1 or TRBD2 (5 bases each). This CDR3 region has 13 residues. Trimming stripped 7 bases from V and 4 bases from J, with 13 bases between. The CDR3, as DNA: TGTGCCAGCACTCTGACGGGGCGAGAGACCCAGTACTTC. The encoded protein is CASTLTGRETQYF.

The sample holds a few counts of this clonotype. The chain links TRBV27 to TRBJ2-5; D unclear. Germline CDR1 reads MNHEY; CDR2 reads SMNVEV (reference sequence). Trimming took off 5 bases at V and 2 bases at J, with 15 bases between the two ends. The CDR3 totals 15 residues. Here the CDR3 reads CASSPLRREQETQYF. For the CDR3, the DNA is TGTGCCAGCAGTCCCCTCAGAAGGGAACAAGAGACCCAGTACTTC.

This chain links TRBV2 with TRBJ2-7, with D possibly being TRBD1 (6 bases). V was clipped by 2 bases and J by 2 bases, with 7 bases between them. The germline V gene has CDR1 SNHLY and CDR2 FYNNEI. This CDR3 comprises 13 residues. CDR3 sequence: CASSETGTYEQYF. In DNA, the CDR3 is TGTGCCAGCAGTGAAACAGGGACCTACGAGCAGTACTTC.

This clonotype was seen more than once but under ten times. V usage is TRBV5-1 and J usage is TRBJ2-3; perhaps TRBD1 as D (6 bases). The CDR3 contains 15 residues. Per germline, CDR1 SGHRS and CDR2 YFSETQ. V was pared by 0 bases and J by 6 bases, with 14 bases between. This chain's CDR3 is CASSLALGAPDTQYF. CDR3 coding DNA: TGCGCCAGCAGCTTGGCCTTGGGGGCCCCGGATACGCAGTATTTT.

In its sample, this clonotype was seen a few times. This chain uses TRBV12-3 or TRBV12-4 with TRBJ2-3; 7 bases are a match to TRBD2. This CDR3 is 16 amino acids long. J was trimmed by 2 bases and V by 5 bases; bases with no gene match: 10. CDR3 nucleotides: TGTGCCAGCAGTACCCGGGACTACCGGAACACAGATACGCAGTATTTT. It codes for CASSTRDYRNTDTQYF.

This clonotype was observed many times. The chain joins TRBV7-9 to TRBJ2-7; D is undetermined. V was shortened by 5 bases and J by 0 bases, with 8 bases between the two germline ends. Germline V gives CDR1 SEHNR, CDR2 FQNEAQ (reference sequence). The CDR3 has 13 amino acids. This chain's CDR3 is CASSPESSYEQYF. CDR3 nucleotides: TGTGCCAGCAGCCCCGAAAGCTCCTACGAGCAGTACTTC.

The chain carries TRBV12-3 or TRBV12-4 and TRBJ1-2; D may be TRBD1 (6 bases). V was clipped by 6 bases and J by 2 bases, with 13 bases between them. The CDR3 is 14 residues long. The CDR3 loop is CASRLAGVNYGYTF. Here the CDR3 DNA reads TGTGCCAGCAGACTAGCAGGGGTGAACTATGGCTACACCTTC.

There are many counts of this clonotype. The CDR3 region is CASSLRLAAETQYF. CDR3 coding DNA: TGTGCCAGCAGCTTGAGGCTAGCGGCGGAGACCCAGTACTTC. V gene TRBV5-5 combines with J gene TRBJ2-5; 7 nucleotides match TRBD2. This CDR3 spans 14 amino acids. Germline values: CDR1 SGHKS, CDR2 YYEKEE (reference sequence). V shed 1 base, J shed 5 bases, and the junction held 5 bases outside the gene matches.

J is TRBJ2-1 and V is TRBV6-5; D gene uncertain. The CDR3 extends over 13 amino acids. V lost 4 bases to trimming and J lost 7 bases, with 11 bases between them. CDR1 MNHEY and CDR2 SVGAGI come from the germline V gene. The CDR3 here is CASSLRGTNEQFF. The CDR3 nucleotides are TGTGCCAGCAGTTTGCGAGGAACAAATGAGCAGTTCTTC.

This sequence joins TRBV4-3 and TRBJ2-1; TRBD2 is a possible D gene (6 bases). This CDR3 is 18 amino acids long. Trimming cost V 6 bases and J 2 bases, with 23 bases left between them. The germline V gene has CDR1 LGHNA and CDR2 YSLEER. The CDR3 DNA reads TGCGCCAGCAGTCGAGGAGGGCAGGTGTTCAGGGCCTACAATGAGCAGTTCTTC. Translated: CASSRGGQVFRAYNEQFF.

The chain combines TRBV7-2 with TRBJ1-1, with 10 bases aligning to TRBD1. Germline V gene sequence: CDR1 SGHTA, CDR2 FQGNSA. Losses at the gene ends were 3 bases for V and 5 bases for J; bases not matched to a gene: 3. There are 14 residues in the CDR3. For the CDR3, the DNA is TGTGCCAGCAGCTTTATGGACAGGGGGACTGAAGCTTTCTTT. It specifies CASSFMDRGTEAFF.